The sequence of this TCR beta chain was determined in a study of CD8 T cells in ankylosing spondylitis. General study points: The study identified a TCR beta motif of under ten highly homologous variants that appeared characteristic of ankylosing spondylitis blood. Both synovial fluid and blood in reactive arthritis had previously been reported to carry some motif variants. Researchers report that disease-linked clones proved CD8+ and relatively rare in peripheral blood. Reported data indicate significant enrichment of disease-linked clones within matched ankylosing spondylitis synovial fluid.

TCRdb fed the 5' RACE reads into MiXCR, producing one record per CDR3 protein. Of 220,000 or so distinct CDR3 sequences in the sample, about 10% are singletons; the top ten hold around a fifth. This clonotype was observed a handful of times. The target antigen is unknown. Per the germline V gene, CDR1 is LGHDT and CDR2 is YNNKEL (reference sequence). The CDR3 runs to 14 residues. J was trimmed by 5 bases and V by 4 bases; bases with no gene match: 7. The genes are TRBV3-1 and TRBJ1-2; 7 nucleotides line up with TRBD1. The sequence was collected from a male donor with ankylosing spondylitis or in good health (not recorded which). Sequencing input: blood, either unsorted or a sorted T cell fraction (not recorded which). CDR3 coding DNA: TGTGCCAGCAGCCGAACAGGGGTGAATTATGGCTACACCTTC. Translating gives CASSRTGVNYGYTF.